Following are 2 T cell receptor beta chains from one sample sequenced in a study of shared clonotypes between healthy human individuals. TCRdb's table, derived via immunoSEQ multiplex PCR, lists solely in-frame clones and lacks some. The sample comprises hundreds of thousands of clones, nearly 98% of which are singletons, and 0.3% rests with the top ten. Terminally differentiated effector memory CD45RA+ cells were excluded by CCR7 positive selection of CD45RO-negative cells. Sequencing was done on a sample of naive CD8+ T cells sorted from blood. Receptors were obtained from a man aged 25 to 40 in good health.

This chain connects TRBV5-5 to TRBJ2-3; no reliable D call. The V end lost 5 bases, the J end lost 2 bases, and 15 bases lay between the germline ends. CDR1 and CDR2 from the germline V gene are SGHKS and YYEKEE (reference sequence). The CDR3 has 15 residues. The CDR3 DNA sequence: TGTGCCAGCAGTTCTGTTGGCCGGGTCACAGATACGCAGTATTTT. Translating gives CASSSVGRVTDTQYF. The entire variable domain, with the rest obtained from reference TRBV5-5 and TRBJ2-3, is as follows: DAGVTQSPTHLIKTRGQQVTLRCSPISGHKSVSWYQQVLGQGPQFIFQYYEKEERGRGNFPDRFSARQFPNYSSELNVNALLLGDSALYLCASSSVGRVTDTQYFGPGTRLTVL.

V and J are TRBV13 and TRBJ1-1; D is uncertain. CDR3 size: 15 residues. V dropped 1 base and J dropped 5 bases, with 14 bases sitting between them. Germline CDR1 is PRHDT and CDR2 is FYEKMQ (reference sequence). For the CDR3, the DNA is TGTGCCAGCAGCTTAGATCTTGGGGTGAGAACTGAAGCTTTCTTT. It encodes CASSLDLGVRTEAFF.